A single sample gave rise to the 4 T cell receptor beta chains below, sequenced in a study of blood T cell repertoires in COVID-19. Assay used: immunoSEQ multiplex PCR; TCRdb lists only in-frame clones, some missing. Among hundreds of thousands of clones, 85% were seen once, and the ten largest hold approximately 5.1%. The sequenced material came from peripheral blood. These receptors were collected from a man aged 45 to 65 with active or convalescent COVID-19.

CDR3 protein: CASSRFGGQASSYEQYF. Here the CDR3 DNA reads TGTGCCAGCAGCCGCTTCGGGGGACAGGCTAGCTCCTACGAGCAGTACTTC. This sequence joins TRBV28 and TRBJ2-7; 8 nucleotides align to TRBD1. This CDR3 region has 17 residues. Unmatched junction bases numbered 13, after V lost 6 bases and J lost 0 bases. Germline V lookup: CDR1 MDHEN, CDR2 SYDVKM.

This chain uses TRBV7-2 with TRBJ2-1, with TRBD2 identical over 10 bases. V lost 5 bases and J lost 4; bases outside the gene matches: 8. Germline-derived CDR1 and CDR2 are SGHTA and FQGNSA. This CDR3 has 16 residues. CDR3 in DNA: TGTGCCAGCAGCGGAACTACTAGCGGGACATACAATGAGCAGTTCTTC. Translating gives CASSGTTSGTYNEQFF.

The gene calls are TRBV4-2 and TRBJ2-5; 10 bases fit TRBD2. The CDR3 covers 15 residues. The germline CDR1 and CDR2 sequences are LGHNA and YNFKEQ. The V and J ends lost 4 bases and 2 bases, in that order; junction bases with no gene match: 4. The CDR3 DNA reads TGTGCCAGCAGCCGGAATAGCGGGAGGCAAGAGACCCAGTACTTC. Amino acid sequence: CASSRNSGRQETQYF.

The gene calls are TRBV29-1 and TRBJ2-2; 14 bases are a match to TRBD2. Germline V gene lookup returns CDR1 SQVTM and CDR2 ANQGSEA. The CDR3 sequence is 15 residues long. Unmatched junction bases numbered 4, after V lost 5 bases and J lost 5 bases. The CDR3: CSVRLAGGGTGELFF. CDR3 bases: TGCAGCGTTCGACTAGCGGGAGGGGGTACCGGGGAGCTGTTTTTT.